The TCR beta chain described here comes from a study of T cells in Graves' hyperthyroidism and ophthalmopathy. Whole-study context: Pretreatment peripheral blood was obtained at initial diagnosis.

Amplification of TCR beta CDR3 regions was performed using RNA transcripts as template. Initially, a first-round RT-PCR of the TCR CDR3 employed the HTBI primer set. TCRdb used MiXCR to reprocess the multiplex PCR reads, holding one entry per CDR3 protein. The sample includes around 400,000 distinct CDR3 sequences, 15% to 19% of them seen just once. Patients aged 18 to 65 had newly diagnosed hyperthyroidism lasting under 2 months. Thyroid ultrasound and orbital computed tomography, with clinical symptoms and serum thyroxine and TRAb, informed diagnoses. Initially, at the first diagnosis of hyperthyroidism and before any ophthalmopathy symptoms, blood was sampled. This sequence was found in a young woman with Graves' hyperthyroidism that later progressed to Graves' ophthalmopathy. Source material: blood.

CDR3 coding DNA: TGTGCCAGCAGCTTAAACTCGGATACCCCCTACGAGCAGTACTTC. This encodes CASSLNSDTPYEQYF. The V call is TRBV11-2, the J call TRBJ2-7, with D hard to call. CDR3 length: 15 amino acids. Germline loops: CDR1 SGHAT, CDR2 FQNNGV. V gave up 2 bases and J gave up 2 bases, with 13 bases separating them. Combining the CDR3 with reference TRBV11-2 and TRBJ2-7 gives the whole variable domain EAGVAQSPRYKIIEKRQSVAFWCNPISGHATLYWYQQILGQGPKLLIQFQNNGVVDDSQLPKDRFSAERLKGVDSTLKIQPAKLEDSAVYLCASSLNSDTPYEQYFGPGTRLTVT.